Below, one T cell receptor (beta chain) is given with its context. The data stem from a study of long-term antiretroviral therapy in people with HIV. V lost 10 bases and J lost 0, with 18 bases in between. The CDR3 consists of 16 residues. The germline gives CDR1 LNHDA, CDR2 SQIVND (reference sequence). The immunoSEQ assay was v3.0, run at survey level. Sequencing was performed with immunoSEQ multiplex PCR; in TCRdb, only in-frame clones are kept and a portion is missing. The table lists fewer than 35,000 clones, around 97% of them singletons, with 2.9% in the top ten. The sequence was collected from a man aged 30 to 39 with HIV. The chain uses TRBV19 and TRBJ2-2; D is ambiguous. The sample here was unsorted PBMCs, taken 6.9 years after starting antiretroviral therapy. CDR3 DNA: TGTGCCACCACATCCCCCACGACCCCGAACACCGGGGAGCTGTTTTTT. It translates to CATTSPTTPNTGELFF.